The 10 T cell receptor beta chains listed next were all sequenced from one sample in a study of T-cell memory formation after mild COVID-19. Via MiXCR, TCRdb re-called the 5' RACE reads, giving one row per CDR3 protein. The sample contains just under 150,000 distinct CDR3 sequences, 6% of which appear only once. The source material was PBMCs or a T cell subset sorted from them (not recorded which). These receptors came from an adult woman who had mild COVID-19 (a few samples of this study predate the infection). Cell type and time point are not known.

The sample holds a few counts of this clonotype. The J gene is TRBJ2-2, the V gene TRBV5-1, with 7 bases matching TRBD1. J was trimmed by 0 bases and V by 0 bases; bases with no gene match: 5. The germline V gene has CDR1 SGHRS and CDR2 YFSETQ. The CDR3 contains 17 residues. DNA of the CDR3: TGCGCCAGCAGCTTGGCCGAGGGGGCCGCGAACACCGGGGAGCTGTTTTTT. This codes for CASSLAEGAANTGELFF.

This clonotype was found many times. The chain joins TRBV12-3 or TRBV12-4 to TRBJ2-7; no clear D gene. The CDR3 runs 14 residues. Trimming took 5 bases from V and 3 from J, leaving 14 bases between them. CDR3 amino acids: CASSGGGSLYEQYF. CDR3 coding DNA: TGTGCCAGCAGTGGTGGCGGCAGCCTCTACGAGCAGTACTTC.

This clonotype was observed a few times. The chain combines TRBV30 with TRBJ2-2; no clear D. Germline CDR1 and CDR2: GTSNPN and SVGIG (reference sequence). Trimming shortened V by 1 base and J by 1 base, and 4 bases separated the two germline ends. The CDR3 covers 13 residues. DNA for the CDR3: TGTGCCTGGAGTGGGCAGAACACCGGGGAGCTGTTTTTT. Translation gives CAWSGQNTGELFF.

There are many counts of this clonotype. The V and J genes are TRBV24-1 and TRBJ2-3, with 13 bases identical to TRBD2. CDR3 length: 16 residues. V shed 7 bases, J shed 4 bases, and the junction held 7 bases outside the gene matches. The germline CDR1 and CDR2 sequences are KGHDR and SFDVKD. The CDR3 DNA sequence: TGTGCCACCAGCGGGACTAGCGGGATGAACGCAGATACGCAGTATTTT. Residues: CATSGTSGMNADTQYF.

The V and J genes are TRBV5-5 and TRBJ2-3; D remains unclear. The germline V and J ends were trimmed by 3 bases and 4 bases, with 9 bases remaining between them. This CDR3 has 13 residues. The germline V gene encodes CDR1 SGHKS and CDR2 YYEKEE (reference sequence). The CDR3 DNA reads as TGTGCCAGCAGCTCATACTCGGCAGATACGCAGTATTTT. Translation gives CASSSYSADTQYF.

The chain has TRBV14 and TRBJ2-1, with 7 bases matching TRBD1. This CDR3 has 12 residues. The ends lost 1 base at V and 12 bases at J; junction bases unmatched: 3. Germline values: CDR1 SGHDN, CDR2 FVKESK. Here the CDR3 DNA reads TGTGCCAGCAGCCAAGCCGGGACAGTGCAGTTCTTC. This gives the protein CASSQAGTVQFF.

This clonotype came up many times. The chain combines TRBV12-3 or TRBV12-4 with TRBJ2-1; 7 bases match TRBD2. Unmatched junction bases numbered 9, after V lost 6 bases and J lost 4 bases. The CDR3 is 15 amino acids. The CDR3 loop is CASRLSGARYNEQFF. CDR3 nucleotides: TGTGCCAGCAGACTCAGCGGGGCGCGATACAATGAGCAGTTCTTC.

This clonotype was counted only a few times. The rearrangement links TRBV5-1 to TRBJ2-2; either TRBD1 or TRBD2 may supply D (5 bases each). Germline CDR1 reads SGHRS; CDR2 reads YFSETQ. The ends were cut back, 0 bases at V and 6 bases at J, with 12 bases in the middle. This CDR3 contains 15 residues. The CDR3, as DNA: TGCGCCAGCAGCTTGGGATCGAGGGACCCCGGGGAGCTGTTTTTT. Translated: CASSLGSRDPGELFF.

The table lists this clonotype with a few counts. V usage is TRBV29-1 and J usage is TRBJ2-7; 11 bases are a match to TRBD2. Unmatched junction bases numbered 7, after V lost 0 bases and J lost 0 bases. The CDR3 is 17 residues long. Per germline, CDR1 SQVTM and CDR2 ANQGSEA. The CDR3 region is CSVEDPLTSGNSYEQYF. In DNA form, the CDR3 reads TGCAGCGTTGAAGACCCCTTGACTAGCGGGAACTCCTACGAGCAGTACTTC.

This clonotype was counted at least ten times. This chain connects TRBV6-5 to TRBJ2-3; TRBD1 or TRBD2 may be the D gene (5 bases each). The CDR3 is 15 amino acids. Germline V gene lookup returns CDR1 MNHEY and CDR2 SVGAGI. V was shortened by 2 bases and J by 0 bases, with 9 bases between the two germline ends. In DNA form, the CDR3 reads TGTGCCAGCAGTTACGGGGGTGCTAGCACAGATACGCAGTATTTT. It is translated as CASSYGGASTDTQYF.